This entry features one T cell receptor (beta chain) sequence. Its antigen is currently unknown. This sample was included in a study of T cell responses to AZD1222 COVID-19 vaccine. General observations from the study: After the peak T cell response, and only then, were repertoires sampled. Baseline seropositivity characterized only 5 to 7 AZD1222 recipients. The donor group comprised mostly white British people and more females; the analysis possibly underestimated clonal diversity.

The trim removed 6 bases at V and 2 bases at J, leaving 0 bases unmatched. Germline CDR1 is MDHEN and CDR2 is SYDVKM. This CDR3 comprises 14 residues. The assay was immunoSEQ multiplex PCR, and TCRdb's table has in-frame clones only and misses some. Here the sample spans some 150,000 clones, about 89% being singletons. The source was peripheral blood, collected on day 0 of AZD1222 vaccination. The origin of this receptor is an adult in good health. This chain links TRBV28 with TRBJ2-2; TRBD1 agrees at 10 bases. The CDR3 sequence: CASRTGGNTGELFF. The CDR3 DNA reads TGTGCCAGCAGGACAGGGGGCAACACCGGGGAGCTGTTTTTT.